Presented here are 3 T cell receptor beta chains from one specimen sequenced in a study of cytomegalovirus exposure and HLA in healthy donors. The PCR ran on 60 Vbeta and 13 Jbeta primers. Assay used: immunoSEQ multiplex PCR; TCRdb lists only in-frame clones, some missing. The sample has about 160,000 clones, around 75% seen once; the top ten hold around 4.6%. What was sequenced was PBMCs. These receptors all come from a male donor in good health and CMV-seronegative.

This chain uses TRBV7-3 with TRBJ2-6; D call uncertain. The CDR3 loop spans 13 amino acids. From germline, CDR1 is SGHTA and CDR2 FQGTGA. Trimming left V 3 bases short and J 3 bases short, with 3 bases between. CDR3 region: CASSFNGANVLTF. The CDR3 nucleotides are TGTGCCAGCAGCTTTAATGGGGCCAACGTCCTGACTTTC.

CDR3 nucleotides: TGTGCTTCTTTAGGGGGCGGTGGCAATGAGCAGTTCTTC. Protein product: CASLGGGGNEQFF. The chain joins TRBV6-1 to TRBJ2-1; TRBD1 aligns across 7 bases. CDR1 and CDR2 (germline): MNHNS, SASEGT. The CDR3 has 13 residues.

This chain connects TRBV6-5 to TRBJ2-7; perhaps TRBD2 as D (6 bases). Looked up from germline, CDR1 is MNHEY and CDR2 is SVGAGI. Trimming took off 4 bases at V and 3 bases at J, with 19 bases between the two ends. This CDR3 comprises 16 residues. CDR3 nucleotides: TGTGCCAGCAGTTCCTTACGGGACTCCCGAGTCTACGAGCAGTACTTC. Translation gives CASSSLRDSRVYEQYF.